Listed here are 28 T cell receptor beta chains from one sample, sequenced in a study of spatial heterogeneity in lung cancer. Time point here: blood at routine non-recurrence follow-up after resection. MiXCR was run by TCRdb on the 5' RACE reads, yielding one entry per CDR3 protein. The sample yields roughly 110,000 distinct CDR3 sequences, 10% to 12% seen once. The material was PBMCs, obtained at follow-up. The receptor set was obtained from a female donor with early-stage non-small cell lung cancer.

This clonotype was counted many times. The genes are TRBV23-1 and TRBJ1-1; unclear D gene. TRBV23-1 is recorded as an ORF, its role being uncertain. CDR3 size: 16 residues. Trimming stripped 0 bases from V and 6 bases from J, with 17 bases between. Here the CDR3 reads CASSQSDRGRISEAFF. CDR3 nucleotide sequence: TGCGCCAGCAGTCAATCGGATCGGGGTAGGATTTCTGAAGCTTTCTTT.

This chain links TRBV20-1 with TRBJ1-2, with D perhaps TRBD1 (5 bases). CDR3 size: 11 residues. Germline values: CDR1 DFQATT, CDR2 SNEGSKA (reference sequence). V lost 1 base and J lost 8, with 8 bases in between. The CDR3 DNA reads as TGCAGTGCTAGAGGAGGGGACGGCTACACCTTC. Its protein is CSARGGDGYTF.

This clonotype was seen more than once but under ten times. CDR3 nucleotide sequence: TGTGCCACCAGCTCGTACGAATACAATGAGCAGTTCTTC. As protein: CATSSYEYNEQFF. The V gene is TRBV15, the J gene TRBJ2-1; no definite D call. Trimming took 5 bases from V and 4 from J, leaving 9 bases between them. This CDR3 region has 13 residues. CDR1 and CDR2 (germline): LNHNV, YYDKDF (reference sequence).

Only a few counts were recorded for this clonotype. V is TRBV28 and J is TRBJ1-5, with no clear D. This CDR3 spans 13 amino acids. V gave up 9 bases and J gave up 6 bases, with 15 bases separating them. Germline CDR1 MDHEN, CDR2 SYDVKM. CDR3 in amino acids: CASRLGVTQPQHF. In DNA, the CDR3 is TGTGCCAGTAGATTGGGAGTGACTCAGCCCCAGCATTTT.

The chain has TRBV21-1 and TRBJ2-1; the table gives TRBD2 as D, unverified against the DNA. TRBV21-1 corresponds to a pseudogene. This CDR3 has 14 amino acids. CDR3 sequence (DNA): TGTGCCTCTCTGGAGCGGGGCCTCTACAATGAGCAGTTCTTC. It codes for CASLERGLYNEQFF.

The genes are TRBV18 and TRBJ2-4, with D perhaps TRBD2 (7 bases). CDR1 and CDR2 (germline): KGHSH, LQKENI. The V gene lost 1 base and the J gene lost 0 bases, with 13 bases spanning the gap. The CDR3 has 17 residues. The CDR3 protein is CASSPREGTQAKNIQYF. CDR3 coding DNA: TGTGCCAGCTCACCACGGGAGGGGACACAAGCCAAAAACATTCAGTACTTC.

The rearrangement links TRBV3-1 to TRBJ1-4, with TRBD1 matching 10 bases. The CDR3 is 16 residues long. Germline CDR1 LGHDT, CDR2 YNNKEL (reference sequence). V lost 4 bases and J lost 7; bases outside the gene matches: 9. In DNA, the CDR3 is TGTGCCAGCAGCCGACAGGGGGCAGGGAGGTCTGAAAAACTGTTTTTT. This translates into CASSRQGAGRSEKLFF.

The chain is built from TRBV27 and TRBJ2-1; 7 bases align to TRBD2. In germline, CDR1 is MNHEY, CDR2 SMNVEV (reference sequence). J was trimmed by 9 bases and V by 6 bases; bases with no gene match: 8. The CDR3 is made up of 13 amino acids. CDR3 sequence reads: CASSPGLVSEQFF. The CDR3 nucleotides are TGTGCCAGCAGCCCCGGACTAGTTAGTGAGCAGTTCTTC.

This clonotype appeared many times. The chain combines TRBV27 with TRBJ1-2; no reliable D call. Germline V gene lookup returns CDR1 MNHEY and CDR2 SMNVEV (reference sequence). The CDR3 loop spans 13 amino acids. Trimming shortened V by 3 bases and J by 6 bases, and 11 bases separated the two germline ends. The CDR3 DNA sequence: TGTGCCAGCAGTTTTAGAACAATGAATGGCTACACCTTC. Amino acids: CASSFRTMNGYTF.

V and J are TRBV20-1 and TRBJ2-7, with D perhaps TRBD1 (5 bases). From germline, CDR1 is DFQATT and CDR2 SNEGSKA (reference sequence). V lost 1 base to trimming and J lost 0 bases, with 10 bases between them. The CDR3 runs to 14 residues. The CDR3 region is CSARVVRVSYEQYF. CDR3 coding DNA: TGCAGTGCTAGAGTCGTCAGGGTCTCCTACGAGCAGTACTTC.

The V gene is TRBV12-3 or TRBV12-4, the J gene TRBJ2-7; 9 bases are shared with TRBD2. The CDR3 length is 14 residues. The ends lost 3 bases at V and 3 bases at J; junction bases unmatched: 3. CDR3 bases: TGTGCCAGCAGTTTTCGTAGCGGGAGCTACGAGCAGTACTTC. It translates to CASSFRSGSYEQYF.

The rearrangement links TRBV29-1 to TRBJ2-7; D tentatively fits TRBD1 or TRBD2 (6 bases each). Germline values: CDR1 SQVTM, CDR2 ANQGSEA. The germline V and J ends were trimmed by 7 bases and 1 base, with 17 bases remaining between them. CDR3 length equals 14 residues. CDR3 sequence (DNA): TGCAGCGCCCGAACAGGAGGGGGGTCCTACGAGCAGTACTTC. Protein sequence: CSARTGGGSYEQYF.

This clonotype has more than one count but fewer than ten. This rearrangement joins TRBV4-3 to TRBJ1-5; 7 nucleotides align to TRBD1. The CDR3 consists of 17 residues. Losses at the gene ends were 0 bases for V and 0 bases for J; bases not matched to a gene: 5. CDR1 is LGHNA and CDR2 is YSLEER in the germline V gene. The CDR3 loop reads CASSQDRGGHSNQPQHF. CDR3 coding DNA: TGCGCCAGCAGCCAAGATAGAGGGGGCCATAGCAATCAGCCCCAGCATTTT.

The V gene is TRBV20-1, the J gene TRBJ2-7; 9 bases are shared with TRBD1. Germline trimming cut 6 bases from V and 4 bases from J; bases unmatched to any gene: 10. The CDR3 is made up of 14 amino acids. Germline V gives CDR1 DFQATT, CDR2 SNEGSKA (reference sequence). The CDR3 region has the DNA TGCAGTGCACTTCCGGGACAGGGAATATACGAGCAGTACTTC. Amino acids: CSALPGQGIYEQYF.

V gene TRBV6-2 or TRBV6-3 combines with J gene TRBJ2-1; 8 bases agree with TRBD2. This CDR3 comprises 15 residues. V was clipped by 8 bases and J by 10 bases; unmatched bases: 16. From germline, CDR1 is MNHEY and CDR2 SVGEGT. CDR3 DNA: TGTGCCAGCCGTACGGGGACTAGTGCCCTTGGGGAGCAGTTCTTC. Translating gives CASRTGTSALGEQFF.

This clonotype was seen a few times. The J gene is TRBJ2-5, the V gene TRBV7-2, with D perhaps matching TRBD1 (5 bases). Germline V CDR1 and CDR2: SGHTA, FQGNSA. Deletions cut 1 base from V and 9 bases from J, with 12 bases between. CDR3 size: 13 residues. CDR3 bases: TGTGCCAGCAGCTTAGACAAGGGGATGGCCCAGTACTTC. Translating it yields CASSLDKGMAQYF.

This clonotype was picked up many times. The rearrangement uses TRBV28 and TRBJ1-5; D call uncertain. This CDR3 is 12 amino acids long. The V gene's germline CDR1 is MDHEN and CDR2 SYDVKM. Deletions cut 7 bases from V and 3 bases from J, with 7 bases between. The CDR3 nucleotides are TGTGCCAGCACCACTATCAATCAGCCCCAGCATTTT. Residues: CASTTINQPQHF.

As concerns this clonotype: At one boundary the junction diverges from the germline segment, which might be a read error. The chain joins TRBV6-6 to TRBJ2-1; 8 bases line up with TRBD2. Per germline, CDR1 MNHNY and CDR2 SVGAGI (reference sequence). CDR3 length: 15 amino acids. For the CDR3, the DNA is TGTGCCAGTAGGGGCGTTGCGGGAGGACCCAATCAGCAGTTCTTC. Protein sequence: CASRGVAGGPNQQFF.

Here the CDR3 DNA reads TGTGCCAGCAGCCAAGTTTCAGGGGGATATGGCTACACCTTC. Its translation is CASSQVSGGYGYTF. The chain carries TRBV3-1 and TRBJ1-2, with 7 bases that match TRBD1. CDR3 length equals 14 residues. The junction had 4 bases not matched to a gene; V was cut back by 1 base and J by 5 bases. CDR1 LGHDT and CDR2 YNNKEL come from the germline V gene (reference sequence).

This chain joins TRBV28 and TRBJ2-7, with D perhaps TRBD1 or TRBD2 (5 bases each). V gave up 3 bases and J gave up 2 bases, with 8 bases separating them. Per germline, CDR1 MDHEN and CDR2 SYDVKM. The CDR3 consists of 13 residues. CDR3 loop: CASSLPGPYEQYF. The CDR3 DNA follows: TGTGCCAGCAGTTTGCCGGGACCCTACGAGCAGTACTTC.

This clonotype has only a few counts. The chain links TRBV6-2 or TRBV6-3 to TRBJ2-4; a weak D match, TRBD1 (5 bases). Trimming took 2 bases from V and 3 from J, leaving 8 bases between them. The CDR3 totals 14 residues. The germline gives CDR1 MNHEY, CDR2 SVGEGT. The chain's CDR3 is CASSYGQGKNIQYF. The DNA of the CDR3 is TGTGCCAGCAGTTACGGGCAGGGCAAAAACATTCAGTACTTC.

The J gene is TRBJ2-5, the V gene TRBV19; D is unresolved. The germline gives CDR1 LNHDA, CDR2 SQIVND (reference sequence). Deletions cut 7 bases from V and 5 bases from J, with 14 bases between. The CDR3 sequence is 13 residues long. The CDR3: CASTRTGRETQYF. DNA of the CDR3: TGTGCCAGTACGCGGACCGGAAGGGAGACCCAGTACTTC.

This clonotype was detected many times. The rearrangement uses TRBV6-2 or TRBV6-3 and TRBJ2-1; D unclear. The V gene lost 2 bases and the J gene lost 5 bases, with 13 bases spanning the gap. Germline-derived CDR1 and CDR2 are MNHEY and SVGEGT. This CDR3 is 15 amino acids long. CDR3 nucleotide sequence: TGTGCCAGCAGTTACAGTTATCATCCTAACAATGAGCAGTTCTTC. Residues: CASSYSYHPNNEQFF.

This clonotype was counted a few times. The genes are TRBV7-9 and TRBJ2-1; 8 bases map to TRBD1. The CDR3 is 15 residues long. The germline V gene has CDR1 SEHNR and CDR2 FQNEAQ (reference sequence). J lost 4 bases, V lost 3 bases, and 5 bases had no gene match. Written as DNA, the CDR3 is TGTGCCAGCAGCTTCTGGACAGGGAGGTACAATGAGCAGTTCTTC. Protein product: CASSFWTGRYNEQFF.

The table lists this clonotype with many counts. The chain employs TRBV10-3 and TRBJ2-7; a possible D gene is TRBD2 (5 bases). Germline V gene sequence: CDR1 ENHRY, CDR2 SYGVKD. This CDR3 spans 15 amino acids. Trimming left V 0 bases short and J 9 bases short, with 18 bases between. CDR3: CAISESRLAGTWQYV. The CDR3 DNA reads as TGTGCCATCAGTGAGTCCCGGCTAGCTGGCACTTGGCAGTACGTC.

This clonotype was observed a few times. The chain recombines TRBV16 with TRBJ1-6, with D perhaps matching TRBD1 (6 bases). The CDR3 has 13 amino acids. The V gene's germline CDR1 is KGHSY and CDR2 FQNENV. Trimming cost V 0 bases and J 14 bases, with 11 bases left between them. The CDR3 nucleotides are TGTGCCAGCAGCCAATCATCCCAGGGGACCCTCCACTTT. Encoded protein: CASSQSSQGTLHF.

The rearrangement links TRBV18 to TRBJ2-7; a possible D gene is TRBD2 (5 bases). The V gene lost 0 bases and the J gene lost 0 bases, with 6 bases spanning the gap. The CDR3 is 14 amino acids. Germline CDR1 KGHSH, CDR2 LQKENI. The CDR3 nucleotides read TGTGCCAGCTCACCACCGGGGAGCTCCTACGAGCAGTACTTC. Translated: CASSPPGSSYEQYF.

Only a few counts were recorded for this clonotype. The V call is TRBV7-2, the J call TRBJ2-5, with 9 bases matching TRBD2. This CDR3 comprises 14 residues. After removal of 3 bases from V and 5 bases from J, the junction contained 4 bases not matched to a gene. Looked up from germline, CDR1 is SGHTA and CDR2 is FQGNSA. The DNA for the CDR3 is TGTGCCAGCAGCTTTTCCGGACTAGCGGAGACCCAGTACTTC. Translated: CASSFSGLAETQYF.